The rows below give T cell receptor beta chains drawn from one sample of a study of yellow fever vaccine responses in identical twins. TCRdb independently ran MiXCR on the RT-PCR reads; one entry per CDR3 protein. The table has 12,000 or so distinct CDR3 sequences, roughly four fifths seen once. Specimen: T cells from blood (PBMCs), unsorted or a sorted subset (not recorded which), collected before or after yellow fever vaccination (not recorded which). The origin of the receptors is a woman younger than 30 who received the yellow fever vaccine. The CDR3 runs from the conserved cysteine through the conserved F or W. Expanded clones get a size class; other rows say once, few or many, or leave the size out.

j_gene: TRBJ2-7
abundance: NA
v_gene: TRBV10-2
CDR3aa: CASRPGPLASSYEQYF

j_gene: TRBJ2-5
abundance: NA
v_gene: TRBV29-1
CDR3aa: CSVESGLALTETQYF

j_gene: TRBJ2-7
abundance: NA
v_gene: TRBV3-1
CDR3aa: CASSQQMVSSYEQYF

j_gene: TRBJ2-7
abundance: NA
v_gene: TRBV29-1
CDR3aa: CSAGASGTYEQYF

j_gene: TRBJ2-7
abundance: NA
v_gene: TRBV18
CDR3aa: CASSPNSYEQYF

j_gene: TRBJ1-1
abundance: NA
v_gene: TRBV16
CDR3aa: CASSQSVGARNTEAFF

j_gene: TRBJ2-7
abundance: NA
v_gene: TRBV28
CDR3aa: CASSFGVYEQYF

j_gene: TRBJ2-3
abundance: NA
v_gene: TRBV4-3
CDR3aa: CASSQDRGRYGDTQYF

j_gene: TRBJ1-5
abundance: NA
v_gene: TRBV29-1
CDR3aa: CSVADRAGNQPQHF

j_gene: TRBJ1-6
abundance: few
v_gene: TRBV23-1
CDR3aa: CASSALPQYNSPLHF

j_gene: TRBJ2-7
abundance: few
v_gene: TRBV29-1
CDR3aa: CSVDKREGGLYEQYF

j_gene: TRBJ2-2
abundance: NA
v_gene: TRBV29-1
CDR3aa: CSVEVVGELFF

j_gene: TRBJ2-1
abundance: NA
v_gene: TRBV6-5
CDR3aa: CASSYTWTGRYDEQFF

j_gene: TRBJ2-7
abundance: NA
v_gene: TRBV15
CDR3aa: CATSRDLDSYEQYF

j_gene: TRBJ2-3
abundance: NA
v_gene: TRBV7-8
CDR3aa: CASSRRDATDTQYF

j_gene: TRBJ2-5
abundance: NA
v_gene: TRBV5-1
CDR3aa: CASSIGPSRETQYF

j_gene: TRBJ2-7
abundance: NA
v_gene: TRBV2
CDR3aa: CASSEFRGGEQYF

j_gene: TRBJ2-1
abundance: NA
v_gene: TRBV5-1
CDR3aa: CASSSLAGGPRGEQFF

j_gene: TRBJ2-2
abundance: NA
v_gene: TRBV29-1
CDR3aa: CSGGNTGELFF

j_gene: TRBJ2-7
abundance: NA
v_gene: TRBV3-1
CDR3aa: CASSQDIASYPYEQYF

j_gene: TRBJ2-1
abundance: NA
v_gene: TRBV11-3
CDR3aa: CASSLEGFGYNEQFF

j_gene: TRBJ1-1
abundance: NA
v_gene: TRBV5-1
CDR3aa: CASSLRAGLTEAFF

j_gene: TRBJ2-7
abundance: NA
v_gene: TRBV11-2
CDR3aa: CASSLGDSTYEQYF

j_gene: TRBJ2-7
abundance: NA
v_gene: TRBV29-1
CDR3aa: CSVTGDRGPLEQYF

j_gene: TRBJ2-7
abundance: once
v_gene: TRBV23-1
CDR3aa: CASTEGNGYYEQYF

j_gene: TRBJ2-1
abundance: NA
v_gene: TRBV3-1
CDR3aa: CASSQSILGSSGDNEQFF

j_gene: TRBJ2-1
abundance: NA
v_gene: TRBV2
CDR3aa: CASSGQGSYNEQFF

j_gene: TRBJ1-2
abundance: few
v_gene: TRBV5-2
CDR3aa: CASNQGDYGYTF

j_gene: TRBJ2-1
abundance: NA
v_gene: TRBV2
CDR3aa: CASSQSGSNEQFF

j_gene: TRBJ1-1
abundance: NA
v_gene: TRBV18
CDR3aa: CASSPPSQPNTEAFF

j_gene: TRBJ1-5
abundance: once
v_gene: TRBV29-1
CDR3aa: CSASGAGGNQPQHF

j_gene: TRBJ2-3
abundance: NA
v_gene: TRBV29-1
CDR3aa: CSEREGPGDTQYF

j_gene: TRBJ1-2
abundance: NA
v_gene: TRBV7-6
CDR3aa: CASSSLEVLGYTF

j_gene: TRBJ1-6
abundance: NA
v_gene: TRBV4-1
CDR3aa: CASSQGTAYNSPLHF

j_gene: TRBJ2-1
abundance: NA
v_gene: TRBV28
CDR3aa: CASSKVGLAEYNEQFF

j_gene: TRBJ2-7
abundance: NA
v_gene: TRBV5-4
CDR3aa: CASSLGDTYEQYF

j_gene: TRBJ2-7
abundance: NA
v_gene: TRBV20-1
CDR3aa: CSARATEVYEQYF

j_gene: TRBJ1-4
abundance: NA
v_gene: TRBV28
CDR3aa: CASSFKDGNEKLFF

j_gene: TRBJ2-5
abundance: NA
v_gene: TRBV5-1
CDR3aa: CASTRASEETQYF

j_gene: TRBJ2-5
abundance: once
v_gene: TRBV29-1
CDR3aa: CSVGTRLEKTQYF

j_gene: TRBJ2-5
abundance: NA
v_gene: TRBV5-1
CDR3aa: CASSGGTAQETQYF

j_gene: TRBJ1-1
abundance: few
v_gene: TRBV7-7
CDR3aa: CASSPNKDTEAFF

j_gene: TRBJ2-7
abundance: NA
v_gene: TRBV7-2
CDR3aa: CASSLALAAYEQYF

j_gene: TRBJ1-2
abundance: few
v_gene: TRBV7-9
CDR3aa: CASSSGGMLYGYTF

j_gene: TRBJ2-3
abundance: NA
v_gene: TRBV13
CDR3aa: CASSTTDTQYF

j_gene: TRBJ2-1
abundance: NA
v_gene: TRBV14
CDR3aa: CASSQESDVLYNEKFF

j_gene: TRBJ2-1
abundance: NA
v_gene: TRBV7-9
CDR3aa: CASSLGKGNEQFF

j_gene: TRBJ2-7
abundance: NA
v_gene: TRBV30
CDR3aa: CAWSRGTYEQYF

j_gene: TRBJ1-4
abundance: NA
v_gene: TRBV10-1
CDR3aa: CASRPPNEKLFF

j_gene: TRBJ2-3
abundance: NA
v_gene: TRBV7-1
CDR3aa: CASSSPGLLFADTQYF

j_gene: TRBJ2-3
abundance: NA
v_gene: TRBV29-1
CDR3aa: CSYSGSTDTQYF

j_gene: TRBJ1-2
abundance: NA
v_gene: TRBV23-1
CDR3aa: CASSRDMNYGYTF

j_gene: TRBJ2-7
abundance: NA
v_gene: TRBV7-7
CDR3aa: CASSMDRAGEQYF

j_gene: TRBJ2-7
abundance: NA
v_gene: TRBV5-1
CDR3aa: CASSGLNSGTALYEQYF

j_gene: TRBJ2-7
abundance: once
v_gene: TRBV7-3
CDR3aa: CASSLGGYTYEQYF

j_gene: TRBJ1-1
abundance: NA
v_gene: TRBV29-1
CDR3aa: CSVVTALATEAFF

j_gene: TRBJ2-7
abundance: NA
v_gene: TRBV20-1
CDR3aa: CSARQGGVYEQYF